Listed below are T cell receptor beta chains from one sample, sequenced in a study of shared clonotypes between healthy human individuals. Sequencing used immunoSEQ multiplex PCR; TCRdb keeps in-frame clones, though not all of them. The table has around 2.5 million clones, approximately 93% seen once. The sample consisted of naive CD4+ T cells from PBMCs. These receptors were obtained from a man aged 18 to 35 in good health. Some clones in this sample may be carry-over from other donors' samples. The CDR3 runs from the conserved cysteine through the conserved F or W. D genes are given only for firm matches. The size of a clone is reported for some rows only, either as once, few or many, or as a class for expanded clones.

clone_size	v_call	d_call	j_call	cdr3_aa	cdr3_nt
NA	TRBV25-1	TRBD1	TRBJ2-5	CASTATDRGSETQYF	TGTGCCAGCACGGCCACGGACAGGGGCTCAGAGACCCAGTACTTC
NA	TRBV7-9	TRBD1	TRBJ2-7	CASSWTGYEQYF	TGTGCCAGCAGTTGGACAGGGTACGAGCAGTACTTC
NA	TRBV7-2	NA	TRBJ2-6	CASSLGRAGANVLTF	TGTGCCAGCAGCCTGGGCCGGGCTGGGGCCAACGTCCTGACTTTC
NA	TRBV19	NA	TRBJ2-5	CASSYGQLETQYF	TGTGCCAGCTCATATGGACAGCTGGAGACCCAGTACTTC
once	TRBV6-6	TRBD2	TRBJ2-1	CASSSGTSGHEQFF	TGTGCCAGCAGTTCCGGGACTAGCGGGCATGAGCAGTTCTTC
NA	TRBV19	NA	TRBJ1-1	CASSIVGVPNTEAFF	TGTGCCAGTAGTATAGTTGGGGTCCCGAACACTGAAGCTTTCTTT
NA	TRBV19	NA	TRBJ2-1	CASSLFRNSYNEQFF	TGTGCCAGTAGTTTATTCAGGAACTCCTACAATGAGCAGTTCTTC
NA	TRBV6-6	NA	TRBJ1-1	CASRHNTEAFF	TGTGCCAGCAGACATAACACTGAAGCTTTCTTT
NA	TRBV29-1	NA	TRBJ1-4	CSVGAEEKLFF	TGCAGCGTTGGGGCAGAGGAAAAACTGTTTTTT
NA	TRBV6-1	TRBD2	TRBJ2-1	CASSERRLAGGPYNEQFF	TGTGCCAGCAGTGAAAGGAGACTAGCGGGAGGGCCCTACAATGAGCAGTTCTTC
NA	TRBV7-2	NA	TRBJ2-7	CASSDRVAAYEQYF	TGTGCCAGCAGCGACAGGGTAGCGGCCTACGAGCAGTACTTC
NA	TRBV6-4	NA	TRBJ2-5	CASSVLETQYF	TGTGCCAGCAGTGTTCTAGAGACCCAGTACTTC
NA	TRBV7-9	TRBD2	TRBJ2-5	CASSSRLAGNQETQYF	TGTGCCAGCAGTTCACGACTAGCGGGGAACCAAGAGACCCAGTACTTC
NA	TRBV5-1	NA	TRBJ2-1	CASSFTPTAGYNEQFF	TGCGCCAGCAGCTTTACCCCGACGGCGGGTTACAATGAGCAGTTCTTC
once	TRBV6-5	NA	TRBJ2-3	CASRTKAYRTDTQYF	TGTGCCAGCCGCACCAAGGCTTACCGCACAGATACGCAGTATTTT
NA	TRBV4-3	TRBD1	TRBJ2-7	CASSLHSRDRGSEQYF	TGCGCCAGCAGCCTCCATAGCAGGGACAGGGGGTCCGAGCAGTACTTC
NA	TRBV7-6	NA	TRBJ2-7	CASSPGLGTSYEQYF	TGTGCCAGCAGCCCGGGCCTTGGCACCTCCTACGAGCAGTACTTC
NA	TRBV15	NA	TRBJ2-5	CATSRDSRWSPETQYF	TGTGCCACCAGCAGAGATTCTAGGTGGAGTCCGGAGACCCAGTACTTC
NA	TRBV18	TRBD1	TRBJ1-5	CASSQTGANQPQHF	TGTGCCAGCTCGCAGACAGGGGCCAATCAGCCCCAGCATTTT
NA	TRBV27	NA	TRBJ1-2	CASSLMGSPRNYGYTF	TGTGCCAGCAGTTTAATGGGGTCCCCCAGGAACTATGGCTACACCTTC
NA	TRBV5-1	NA	TRBJ2-3	CASSLQGDLNTQYF	TGCGCCAGCAGCTTACAGGGCGATTTGAATACGCAGTATTTT
NA	TRBV5-1	TRBD2	TRBJ2-1	CASSYTATSGGYNEQFF	TGCGCCAGCAGCTACACAGCCACTAGCGGGGGATACAATGAGCAGTTCTTC
NA	TRBV4-2	TRBD1	TRBJ2-1	CASSLQTGSTYNEQFF	TGTGCCAGCAGCCTTCAGACAGGGAGTACCTACAATGAGCAGTTCTTC
NA	TRBV7-9	TRBD1	TRBJ2-3	CATRGPSATDTQYF	TGTGCCACCAGGGGGCCTAGCGCCACAGATACGCAGTATTTT
once	TRBV2	TRBD1	TRBJ1-5	CASGTGEASNQPQHF	TGTGCCAGTGGGACAGGGGAGGCCAGCAATCAGCCCCAGCATTTT
NA	TRBV6-5	TRBD2	TRBJ2-1	CASRGRELNEQFF	TGTGCCAGCAGAGGGCGGGAGCTCAATGAGCAGTTCTTC
NA	TRBV19	TRBD1	TRBJ1-1	CASSIVDRANTEAFF	TGTGCCAGTAGTATAGTGGACAGGGCAAACACTGAAGCTTTCTTT
NA	TRBV9	NA	TRBJ2-7	CASSSRTDYEQYF	TGTGCCAGCAGCTCTCGGACAGACTACGAGCAGTACTTC
NA	TRBV7-8	NA	TRBJ2-5	CASSREAQQETQYF	TGTGCCAGCAGCCGAGAAGCCCAGCAAGAGACCCAGTACTTC
NA	TRBV5-1	TRBD1	TRBJ1-2	CASRKGTGENYGYTF	TGCGCCAGCAGGAAGGGGACAGGGGAAAACTATGGCTACACCTTC
NA	TRBV18	NA	TRBJ1-4	CASSPPDTNEKLFF	TGTGCCAGCTCACCACCGGACACAAATGAAAAACTGTTTTTT
NA	TRBV5-5	NA	TRBJ2-2	CASSFPPSITGELFF	TGTGCCAGCAGCTTCCCCCCTTCTATAACCGGGGAGCTGTTTTTT
NA	TRBV7-3	TRBD1	TRBJ1-2	CASSPDRGSVYTF	TGTGCCAGCAGCCCAGACAGGGGGTCGGTCTACACCTTC
NA	TRBV18	NA	TRBJ2-5	CASSPLAEQETQYF	TGTGCCAGCTCACCACTTGCGGAACAAGAGACCCAGTACTTC
few	TRBV5-3	TRBD1	TRBJ1-1	CARSEDRRGFRNTEAFF	TGTGCCAGAAGCGAGGACAGGCGAGGTTTTAGGAACACTGAAGCTTTCTTT
NA	TRBV5-1	NA	TRBJ2-7	CASSLGAVNMPDEQYF	TGCGCCAGCAGCTTGGGAGCAGTCAATATGCCGGACGAGCAGTACTTC
NA	TRBV7-3	TRBD2	TRBJ2-1	CASSKYRTSGYNEQFF	TGTGCCAGCAGCAAATACAGGACTAGCGGATACAATGAGCAGTTCTTC
NA	TRBV30	NA	TRBJ1-3	CAWSRAAGGNTIYF	TGTGCCTGGAGTCGGGCCGCTGGTGGAAACACCATATATTTT
NA	TRBV10-3	NA	TRBJ2-7	CAISELTATEQYF	TGTGCCATCAGTGAGTTGACAGCAACCGAGCAGTACTTC
few	TRBV11-3	NA	TRBJ1-1	CASSLAPETVAFF	TGTGCCAGCAGCTTAGCTCCTGAAACAGTGGCTTTCTTT
NA	TRBV9	NA	TRBJ2-3	CASSPRGASGTDTQYF	TGTGCCAGCAGCCCTAGGGGGGCTAGCGGCACAGATACGCAGTATTTT
once	TRBV5-6	TRBD1	TRBJ2-7	CASSPDRDYSYEQYF	TGTGCCAGCAGCCCGGACAGGGATTATTCCTACGAGCAGTACTTC
NA	TRBV30	NA	TRBJ1-2	CAWSVEGSGYGYTF	TGTGCCTGGAGTGTTGAGGGGTCTGGCTATGGCTACACCTTC